Below, one T cell receptor beta chain is given with its context. The data are from a study of T-cell reconstitution after alpha-beta-depleted transplantation in children. It was with unique molecular identifiers that the TCRbeta library was prepared. TCRdb fed the PCR reads into MiXCR, producing one record per CDR3 protein. The sample has around 250,000 distinct CDR3 sequences, 9.9% seen once. This CDR3 has 13 amino acids. The V and J ends lost 6 bases and 6 bases respectively, with 16 bases between them. The germline V gene has CDR1 DFQATT and CDR2 SNEGSKA (reference sequence). The sample consisted of PBMCs from the stem cell graft donor, taken from the stem cell graft. The gene calls are TRBV20-1 and TRBJ2-3; D is undetermined. The TCR comes from a human donor who donated a stem cell graft to a child with SCID. The CDR3 is CSARVVQSDTQYF. For the CDR3, the DNA is TGCAGTGCCCGGGTGGTTCAGAGCGATACGCAGTATTTT.